The rows below give T cell receptor beta chains drawn from one sample of a study of molecular identifiers for immune sequencing clone quantification. MiXCR was run by TCRdb on the PCR reads, yielding one entry per CDR3 protein. This sample carries 250,000 to 400,000 distinct CDR3 sequences, 20% to 25% of them seen once, and the ten largest clones take under 0.95%. The sequencing sample was made of naive CD8+ T cells from blood, with Jurkat cell RNA spiked in. All receptors come from a human donor in good health. Some libraries in this study had Jurkat cell RNA spiked in. Both conserved end residues are part of each CDR3. The order of the fields is J gene, V gene, clone size, D gene, CDR3 DNA, CDR3 protein. D genes are given only for firm matches. Expanded clones are given a class, and other clones once, few, many or no size at all.

TRBJ1-5 TRBV5-6 many TRBD1 TGTGCCAGCAGCGGCGGACAGGGAATAGTGAATCAGCCCCAGCATTTT CASSGGQGIVNQPQHF
TRBJ2-1 TRBV7-9 many . TGTGCCAGCAGCTCCCATTCCAATGAGCAGTTCTTC CASSSHSNEQFF
TRBJ2-1 TRBV29-1 many TRBD1 TGCAGCGTTGACTTTAGGGCCCGGGACAGGGAGGATGAGCAGTTCTTC CSVDFRARDREDEQFF
TRBJ2-6 TRBV21-1 many . TGTGCCAGCAGCAAGGGGGGTGGGGACTTTAGGCGATCTGGGGCCAACGTCCTGACTTTC CASSKGGGDFRRSGANVLTF
TRBJ2-5 TRBV7-9 . . TGTGCCAGCATCCCACCTAACAGCCTCGGGACCCAGTACTTC CASIPPNSLGTQYF
TRBJ2-7 TRBV4-3 . TRBD1 TGCGCCAGCAGCCAAGTTCGGGGACAGGCACTCTCCTACGAGCAGTACTTC CASSQVRGQALSYEQYF
TRBJ1-2 TRBV28 many . TGTGCCAGCAGTTTTGCGGGGGCGCCTGGCTACACCTTC CASSFAGAPGYTF
TRBJ2-7 TRBV20-1 few TRBD2 TGCAGTGCTAGAGGGGACACGGCCGGGACTAGCGGGAGGTTGAGCTCCTACGAGCAGTACTTC CSARGDTAGTSGRLSSYEQYF
TRBJ1-1 TRBV19 . TRBD1 TGTGCCAGTATCTGGGGGACAGGGAAAGCTTTCTTT CASIWGTGKAFF
TRBJ2-7 TRBV20-1 . . TGCAGTGCTAGAGATTCGCCTAGCGCAACCTACGAGCAGTACTTC CSARDSPSATYEQYF
TRBJ2-1 TRBV30 many TRBD1 TGTGCCTGGACCGTAGGACAGGGTCGCAATGAGCAGTTCTTC CAWTVGQGRNEQFF
TRBJ1-1 TRBV28 many TRBD1 TGTGCCAGCAGTCCGGGACAGGTTGAAGCTTTCTTT CASSPGQVEAFF
TRBJ2-3 TRBV11-2 . TRBD1 TGTGCCAGCAGCTTAACTCGGACAGGGGGAGGCACAGATACGCAGTATTTT CASSLTRTGGGTDTQYF
TRBJ2-3 TRBV27 . . TGTGCCAGCAGTTTATCAGGCGGACCCTACACAGATACGCAGTATTTT CASSLSGGPYTDTQYF
TRBJ2-2 TRBV4-1 many . TGCGCCAGCAGAGAGGGACGTCAAGGGGGCGGGGAGCTGTTTTTT CASREGRQGGGELFF
TRBJ1-1 TRBV20-1 many . TGCAGTGCTAGCATCCACGACGTCGACCCAGGGAAAGCTTTCTTT CSASIHDVDPGKAFF
TRBJ2-7 TRBV20-1 few . TGCAGTGCTAGATCGGAACCGGGACTCTCCTACGAGCAGTACTTC CSARSEPGLSYEQYF
TRBJ1-1 TRBV9 many . TGTGCCAGCAGCGTAGACTACATGAACACTGAAGCTTTCTTT CASSVDYMNTEAFF
TRBJ2-3 TRBV7-6 many . TGTGCCAGCAGCTTAGCGGGTTCAGATACGCAGTATTTT CASSLAGSDTQYF
TRBJ2-3 TRBV15 many TRBD2 TGTGCCACCAGCCGGACTAGCGGGAGTATGGATACGCAGTATTTT CATSRTSGSMDTQYF
TRBJ2-6 TRBV27 many . TGTGCCAGCAGTTTATCCGCTGGGGCCAACGTCCTGACTTTC CASSLSAGANVLTF
TRBJ1-1 TRBV5-1 many TRBD1 TGCGCCAGCAGCATAGGACAGGGGTATGAAGCTTTCTTT CASSIGQGYEAFF
TRBJ2-3 TRBV6-5 few . TGTGCCAGCAGTTACTCGAGTGGCACCTATAGCACAGATACGCAGTATTTT CASSYSSGTYSTDTQYF
TRBJ1-1 TRBV6-2/TRBV6-3 many . TGTGCCAGCTCCGACTCCAGGGTATACACTGAAGCTTTCTTT CASSDSRVYTEAFF
TRBJ2-1 TRBV29-1 many TRBD2 TGCAGCGCAGAAGCGCTTCTAGCGGGGACCTACAATGAGCAGTTCTTC CSAEALLAGTYNEQFF
TRBJ2-3 TRBV20-1 many . TGCAGTGCTCCCGGCCGGGCCGTGGTAGATACGCAGTATTTT CSAPGRAVVDTQYF
TRBJ1-1 TRBV30 many . TGTGCCTGGAGTGTATGGTCCGCGAACACTGAAGCTTTCTTT CAWSVWSANTEAFF
TRBJ1-2 TRBV19 few . TGTGCCAGTAGGATCACCCCTTTTGGAGGGCTCTATGGCTACACCTTC CASRITPFGGLYGYTF
TRBJ2-7 TRBV21-1 many . TGTGCCAGCAGCAAAATATCTCCGCTACCGGTCCACGAGCAGTACTTC CASSKISPLPVHEQYF